This record looks at one TCR beta chain sequence and its context. Original processing notes: Cell counts per sample came from amplifying reference gene primers. TCRdb's table, derived via immunoSEQ multiplex PCR, lists solely in-frame clones and lacks some. The V and J calls and clone size come from that table; D and trimming were worked out from the DNA. Seen here are about 480,000 clones, roughly 91% observed once, and the top ten hold around 7.8%. Enrolled during active infection, Seattle patients were then followed longitudinally. This sample was included in a study of blood T cell repertoires in COVID-19. Study as a whole: COVID-19 samples from acute and convalescent phases originated in the United States, Italy and Spain.

V was pared by 0 bases and J by 6 bases, with 17 bases between. There are 15 residues in the CDR3. Germline lookup yields CDR1 GTSNPN and CDR2 SVGIG (reference sequence). The V gene is TRBV30, the J gene TRBJ1-1, with D possibly being TRBD1 (5 bases). This receptor was taken from a woman aged 45 to 65 with COVID-19, enrolled during active disease. The specimen was peripheral blood. The CDR3 protein is CAWSVGAGWGSEAFF. The CDR3 DNA reads TGTGCCTGGAGTGTAGGGGCAGGGTGGGGATCTGAAGCTTTCTTT.